The 5 T cell receptor beta chains below come from one sample, sequenced in a study of siplizumab effects on memory and regulatory T cells. Using immunoSEQ multiplex PCR, the repertoire was profiled, and TCRdb retains in-frame clones only, with some absent. Among 55,000 to 65,000 clones listed, about 97% were seen once. Sequenced: naive CD8+ T cells sorted from blood. Receptors were obtained from a human donor in good health.

The chain is built from TRBV7-9 and TRBJ1-1, with no clear D. CDR3 length equals 15 residues. V was cut by 1 base and J by 2 bases, with 11 bases left in between. Germline V lookup: CDR1 SEHNR, CDR2 FQNEAQ (reference sequence). The CDR3 sequence: CASSLVETFNTEAFF. The CDR3 DNA reads TGTGCCAGCAGCTTAGTAGAGACATTTAACACTGAAGCTTTCTTT. Supplemented by reference TRBV7-9 and TRBJ1-1, the full variable domain reads DTGVSQNPRHKITKRGQNVTFRCDPISEHNRLYWYRQTLGQGPEFLTYFQNEAQLEKSRLLSDRFSAERPKGSFSTLEIQRTEQGDSAMYLCASSLVETFNTEAFFGQGTRLTVV.

The chain carries TRBV6-6 and TRBJ2-5; 7 bases align to TRBD1. V trimming: 6 bases; J trimming: 5 bases; junction bases outside the gene matches: 6. CDR3 length: 13 amino acids. Germline CDR1 and CDR2: MNHNY and SVGAGI (reference sequence). The CDR3 nucleotides are TGTGCCAGCAGATTAGGGGGCAAGGAGACCCAGTACTTC. Translation: CASRLGGKETQYF.

This clone was recorded once. V and J are TRBV11-3 and TRBJ2-3; 7 nucleotides align to TRBD1. Germline V gene lookup returns CDR1 SGHNT and CDR2 YENEEA. This CDR3 has 16 amino acids. J lost 3 bases, V lost 5 bases, and 11 bases had no gene match. CDR3 nucleotides: TGTGCCAGCAGCCCATGGGACAGCTATCAAACAGATACGCAGTATTTT. Translation gives CASSPWDSYQTDTQYF.

This chain uses TRBV7-9 with TRBJ2-7; 11 bases agree with TRBD2. CDR1 SEHNR and CDR2 FQNEAQ come from the germline V gene (reference sequence). J lost 6 bases, V lost 6 bases, and 13 bases had no gene match. The CDR3 extends over 16 amino acids. The DNA of the CDR3 is TGTGCCAGCAGTTCTACGACTAGCGGGGTGGGCAGCGAGCAGTACTTC. This gives the protein CASSSTTSGVGSEQYF.

The chain carries TRBV7-8 and TRBJ2-5; TRBD2 matches at 9 bases. The junction had 9 bases not matched to a gene; V was cut back by 0 bases and J by 4 bases. Germline loops: CDR1 SGHVS, CDR2 FQNEAQ. There are 17 residues in the CDR3. The CDR3 bases are TGTGCCAGCAGCTTAGCGCTGGTAGCGGGAGTAGCAGAGACCCAGTACTTC. Translation gives CASSLALVAGVAETQYF. The full variable domain, completed using reference TRBV7-8 and TRBJ2-5, is GAGVSQSPRYKVAKRGQDVALRCDPISGHVSLFWYQQALGQGPEFLTYFQNEAQLDKSGLPSDRFFAERPEGSVSTLKIQRTQQEDSAVYLCASSLALVAGVAETQYFGPGTRLLVL.